What follows are 2 T cell receptor beta chains derived from one specimen sequenced in a study of T cell changes during pregnancy in multiple sclerosis. Sequenced by immunoSEQ multiplex PCR; TCRdb stores in-frame clones only, minus some. The repertoire holds about 70,000 clones, with around nine tenths as singletons. The material was peripheral blood, obtained in the third trimester of pregnancy. The origin of the receptors is a female donor in good health, enrolled as a control in a pregnancy study.

The chain recombines TRBV28 with TRBJ2-1; D gene ambiguous. CDR1 MDHEN and CDR2 SYDVKM come from the germline V gene. This CDR3 comprises 16 residues. Trimming cost V 2 bases and J 7 bases, with 18 bases left between them. CDR3 DNA: TGTGCCAGCAGTTTACCCCCGGTCATTAGTAGTAATGAGCAGTTCTTC. Translation gives CASSLPPVISSNEQFF.

The V and J genes are TRBV6-5 and TRBJ2-1, with no clear D. From germline, CDR1 is MNHEY and CDR2 SVGAGI. The CDR3 runs to 14 residues. V lost 2 bases, J lost 10 bases, and 15 bases lay in between. The CDR3 sequence is CASSYSPTRREQFF. The CDR3 DNA sequence: TGTGCCAGCAGTTACAGCCCTACACGCAGGGAGCAGTTCTTC.